This TCR beta chain derives from a study of CD8 T cells in ankylosing spondylitis (dated by TCRdb to 2016 to 2017). With respect to the entire study: T cell receptor beta repertoires were profiled in healthy donors and ankylosing spondylitis patients so that disease-linked TCR variants could be found. In total, the full study cohort was made up of 95 to 110 healthy donors and 25 ankylosing spondylitis patients. Peripheral blood samples were taken, and synovial fluid was additionally collected from ankylosing spondylitis patients. What the research found in general, with its limitations: The disease-linked clones had a CD8+ phenotype and were found at relatively low frequencies in peripheral blood. Significant enrichment of the disease-linked clones was reported in matched synovial fluid samples from ankylosing spondylitis patients. A TCR beta motif made up of several highly homologous amino acid variants appeared to be characteristic of blood from ankylosing spondylitis patients. Some motif variants had previously been reported in the synovial fluid and blood of reactive arthritis patients, which suggests shared mechanisms of disease initiation.

Reads for this sample came from an Illumina HiSeq 2500. Quantitative 5'-RACE with molecular barcodes was the method used to prepare the TCR beta libraries. The study's processing was this. A new computational method, built on a probabilistic model of VDJ rearrangement, was used to identify disease-linked TCR variants. TCRdb ran its own pipeline on the public reads, namely fastp trimming at Q25 and MiXCR clone calling, and kept in-frame beta chains. CDR3 protein duplicates are merged, each entry listing the most common genes and DNA. TCRdb, not the authors, supplied the V and J calls. Across this sample there are around 150,000 distinct CDR3 sequences, with roughly 18% seen only once. In total, the top ten clones hold over 7.5% of the sample. Via the germline V gene, CDR1 is SGHRS and CDR2 YFSETQ. V is reduced by 1 base and J by 1 base, leaving a spacing of 16 bases between them. The CDR3 numbers 17 residues from cysteine through phenylalanine. Only CDR3 DNA is held: 51 bases, read in frame from base 1.

This clonotype was detected ten times or more. Its antigen remains undetermined. Base-call qualities are not available, and no considerably larger clone is one nucleotide away. The clonotype comes from a male donor with ankylosing spondylitis or in good health (not recorded which). The sequencing sample was made of blood, either unsorted or a sorted T cell fraction (not recorded which). The chain is encoded by TRBV5-1 joined to TRBJ2-3; the D gene is perhaps TRBD2, from 5 matching bases. The nucleotide sequence reads TGCGCCAGCAGCTTGTTCCTGGGCGTGAGGGGCACAGATACGCAGTATTTT. Translation gives CASSLFLGVRGTDTQYF.